Shown below are 9 T cell receptor beta chains from a single sample sequenced in a study of T cells in Graves' hyperthyroidism and ophthalmopathy (dated by TCRdb to the late 2010s). The protocol used for the library was multiplex PCR. Sequencing used an Illumina HiSeq 2000. The TCR beta CDR3 regions were amplified from the RNA transcripts. The TCR CDR3 was subjected to a first round of RT-PCR using the HTBI primer set and the Qiagen OneStep RT-PCR kit. TCRdb reanalyzed the raw reads on its own, using fastp at Q25 for trimming and MiXCR for clone calling, and kept in-frame beta chains. Each entry is one CDR3 protein sequence, shown with its most common DNA and genes. The sample table lists roughly 45,000 distinct CDR3 sequences, more than 40% of them with a count of one. 32% of the sample is in the top ten clones. The specimen sequenced was peripheral blood or thyroid tissue (not recorded which). These receptors were obtained from a woman in her forties or fifties with Graves' hyperthyroidism.

The genes are TRBV6-1 and TRBJ2-5, with 7 bases matching TRBD1. Germline CDR1 reads MNHNS; CDR2 reads SASEGT. CDR3 length: 12 residues. With V trimmed by 8 bases and J by 0 bases, 0 bases remained unmatched. CDR3 nucleotides: TGTGCCAGCGGGACAGACCAAGAGACCCAGTACTTC. Translated: CASGTDQETQYF.

The rearrangement uses TRBV13 and TRBJ1-6, with TRBD1 matching 7 bases. CDR1 PRHDT and CDR2 FYEKMQ come from the germline V gene (reference sequence). The CDR3 contains 16 residues. J lost 11 bases, V lost 5 bases, and 15 bases had no gene match. The CDR3 is CASSRRPGQSLTPLHF. DNA for the CDR3: TGTGCCAGCAGCCGACGACCGGGACAGTCGTTAACACCCCTCCACTTT.

This chain uses TRBV10-3 with TRBJ1-1; possible D gene TRBD1, 5 bases. The CDR3 consists of 14 residues. Germline loops: CDR1 ENHRY, CDR2 SYGVKD. The V and J ends lost 11 bases and 1 base respectively, with 17 bases between them. Written as DNA, the CDR3 is TGTGCCTCAGTAAGTGGGGCTGCGAACACTGAAGCTTTCTTT. This sequence encodes CASVSGAANTEAFF.

In the case of this clonotype: In this CDR3 the conserved last residue, phenylalanine or tryptophan, is missing, so a read error is likely. The DNA is left out, because the CDR3 cannot be placed on it with certainty; the CDR3 is given as TCRdb lists it. CDR3 amino acids: CASSLGTGPPE. The genes are TRBV7-2 and TRBJ1-1. Germline lookup yields CDR1 SGHTA and CDR2 FQGNSA. The CDR3 is 11 amino acids long, termini counted.

This clonotype appeared many times. The chain has TRBV5-5 and TRBJ2-7; D gene unclear. This CDR3 has 14 residues. Germline V gene lookup returns CDR1 SGHKS and CDR2 YYEKEE (reference sequence). The V gene lost 1 base and the J gene lost 3 bases, with 11 bases spanning the gap. The CDR3 region is CASSLFVRDYEQYF. CDR3 in DNA: TGTGCCAGCAGCTTGTTCGTGAGAGACTACGAGCAGTACTTC.

The V and J genes are TRBV7-2 and TRBJ1-2; D might be TRBD1 (6 bases). CDR1 SGHTA and CDR2 FQGNSA come from the germline V gene. V shed 3 bases and J shed 2 bases, with 16 bases lying between them. CDR3 size: 16 residues. CDR3 protein: CASSFGSGGGNYGYTF. The DNA for the CDR3 is TGTGCCAGCAGCTTCGGGTCCGGGGGCGGGAACTATGGCTACACCTTC.

The sample holds one count of this clonotype. V and J are TRBV29-1 and TRBJ2-7; D unresolved. CDR1 SQVTM and CDR2 ANQGSEA come from the germline V gene. This CDR3 has 10 amino acids. Between the trimmed V and J ends, which lost 4 bases and 5 bases, there was a span of 6 bases. CDR3 nucleotides: TGCAGCGTTGTCGTCGACGAGCAGTACTTC. Protein sequence: CSVVVDEQYF.

V is TRBV20-1 and J is TRBJ1-2; TRBD1 is a possible D gene (6 bases). The ends were cut back, 6 bases at V and 4 bases at J, with 15 bases in the middle. CDR1 DFQATT and CDR2 SNEGSKA come from the germline V gene (reference sequence). This CDR3 contains 13 residues. The CDR3 nucleotides are TGCAGTGCGGGGGCCGGGACGGTCTATGGCTACACCTTC. Translating it yields CSAGAGTVYGYTF.

The V call is TRBV7-3, the J call TRBJ2-7; unclear D gene. V lost 4 bases to trimming and J lost 2 bases, with 12 bases between them. The CDR3 totals 14 residues. Germline V gene sequence: CDR1 SGHTA, CDR2 FQGTGA. The CDR3 sequence is CASSSFGRPYEQYF. In DNA form, the CDR3 reads TGTGCCAGCAGCTCATTTGGCAGGCCCTACGAGCAGTACTTC.